These 4 T cell receptor beta chains were sequenced from one sample in a study of T-cell memory formation after mild COVID-19. MiXCR, applied by TCRdb to the 5' RACE reads, yields one record per CDR3 protein. The data hold about 340,000 distinct CDR3 sequences, with around 21% observed a single time. The specimen sequenced was PBMCs or a T cell subset sorted from them (not recorded which). These receptors were obtained from an adult woman who had mild COVID-19 (a few samples of this study predate the infection). Cell type and time point are not known.

The V gene is TRBV28, the J gene TRBJ2-1; tentative D call: TRBD2 (6 bases). This CDR3 comprises 15 residues. V was shortened by 4 bases and J by 10 bases, with 20 bases between the two germline ends. Per germline, CDR1 MDHEN and CDR2 SYDVKM. CDR3: CASSSYAGRPPEQFF. DNA of the CDR3: TGTGCCAGCAGTTCCTACGCCGGGAGACCTCCAGAGCAGTTCTTC. Drawing the rest from reference TRBV28 and TRBJ2-1, the complete variable domain is DVKVTQSSRYLVKRTGEKVFLECVQDMDHENMFWYRQDPGLGLRLIYFSYDVKMKEKGDIPEGYSVSREKKERFSLILESASTNQTSMYLCASSSYAGRPPEQFFGPGTRLTVL.

This clonotype occurred many times. The chain joins TRBV10-3 to TRBJ2-7; D is perhaps TRBD1 or TRBD2 (5 bases each). From germline, CDR1 is ENHRY and CDR2 SYGVKD. Trimming left V 4 bases short and J 3 bases short, with 16 bases between. CDR3 length: 15 amino acids. The CDR3 loop reads CAISGGDSSNYEQYF. In DNA, the CDR3 is TGTGCCATCAGTGGAGGGGATTCCTCTAACTACGAGCAGTACTTC.

In DNA form, the CDR3 reads TGTGCCACCAGTTTGACCAATTACAATGAGCAGTTCTTC. Protein product: CATSLTNYNEQFF. The rearrangement uses TRBV24-1 and TRBJ2-1; D gene uncertain. The germline V gene has CDR1 KGHDR and CDR2 SFDVKD. Trimming stripped 6 bases from V and 4 bases from J, with 9 bases between. The CDR3 sequence is 13 residues long.

This clonotype was seen only a few times. CDR3 amino acids: CASSLIPGVSGANVLTF. The CDR3 DNA is TGTGCCAGCAGTTTAATCCCTGGGGTCTCTGGGGCCAACGTCCTGACTTTC. V usage is TRBV12-3 or TRBV12-4 and J usage is TRBJ2-6; no definite D call. The CDR3 sequence is 17 residues long. V lost 2 bases to trimming and J lost 0 bases, with 11 bases between them.